The table lists the clone carrying this T cell receptor (beta chain) with a few counts. Its antigen is unknown. The PCR employed 60 Vbeta primers together with 13 Jbeta primers. Profiling relied on immunoSEQ multiplex PCR, and the TCRdb table lists in-frame clones only, not all of them. The data show about 210,000 clones, 75% to 85% seen once. This entry comes from a study of cytomegalovirus exposure and HLA in healthy donors. Overall study: Unique TCRs from HLA-typed donors, roughly 89 million of them, were held in an early data release. Findings and caveats of the study: The number of N-insertions in an Asian-associated ancestry cluster was reportedly below the roughly 670-donor mean in a later analysis. Confirmation was obtained in vitro that three CMV-associated chains are specific for CMV antigens.

CDR1 is MDHEN, CDR2 SYDVKM, per germline. The CDR3 length is 13 residues. V was pared by 10 bases and J by 6 bases, with 8 bases of the junction left unmatched. Sequencing was performed on PBMCs. The chain has TRBV28 and TRBJ1-4, with 7 nucleotides matching TRBD1. The clonotype was recovered from a woman aged 30 to 39 in good health and CMV-seropositive. CDR3: CAITDRVDEKLFF. The CDR3 nucleotides read TGTGCCATCACCGACAGGGTGGATGAAAAACTGTTTTTT.